The table lists the clone carrying this T cell receptor beta chain with a count of one. Its target is unknown. This sample stems from a study of siplizumab effects on memory and regulatory T cells. TCR templates, roughly 10^5 per sample, were assayed. Sequenced by immunoSEQ multiplex PCR; TCRdb stores in-frame clones only, minus some. The sample has some 110,000 clones, about 94% seen once; the top ten hold approximately 0.67%. Broader study findings: Major contributors to the alloresponse seemed to be naive T cells, which also appeared more diverse than memory cells.

CDR1 and CDR2 (germline): SNHLY, FYNNEI. The CDR3 has 17 residues. Trimming took 3 bases from V and 0 from J, leaving 15 bases between them. The TCR originated in a human donor in good health. The rearrangement links TRBV2 to TRBJ2-1; D is uncertain. The specimen sequenced was Tregs sorted from blood. In DNA form, the CDR3 reads TGTGCCAGCAGTGAGACACCGTTCAGGAGCTCCTACAATGAGCAGTTCTTC. Its translation: CASSETPFRSSYNEQFF.